Presented here are 3 T cell receptor beta chains from one specimen sequenced in a study of T-cell memory formation after mild COVID-19. MiXCR, applied by TCRdb to the 5' RACE reads, yields one record per CDR3 protein. Of under 350,000 distinct CDR3 sequences listed, roughly 17% are singletons. The sample was PBMCs or a T cell subset sorted from them (not recorded which). The receptors come from a man younger than 35 who had mild COVID-19 (a few samples of this study predate the infection). Cell type and time point are not known.

Many counts were recorded for this clonotype. V gene TRBV4-1 combines with J gene TRBJ2-2; no definite D call. The CDR3 length is 14 residues. The germline gives CDR1 MGHRA, CDR2 YSYEKL. Trimming removed 1 base from V and 6 bases from J, with 9 bases in between. CDR3 region: CASSQVTGPGELFF. The CDR3 coding sequence is TGCGCCAGCAGCCAAGTGACCGGGCCCGGGGAGCTGTTTTTT.

This clonotype has just a few counts. This chain uses TRBV7-2 with TRBJ1-2; D is unclear. Germline CDR1 reads SGHTA; CDR2 reads FQGNSA. Trimming took off 5 bases at V and 6 bases at J, with 16 bases between the two ends. The CDR3 contains 14 residues. CDR3 nucleotides: TGTGCCAGCAGCGCCGTGGTGGAGGAAGATGGCTACACCTTC. Its protein product is CASSAVVEEDGYTF.

There are a few counts of this clonotype. The V gene is TRBV24-1, the J gene TRBJ1-2; no firm D call. Looked up from germline, CDR1 is KGHDR and CDR2 is SFDVKD. The CDR3 spans 14 residues. V was shortened by 1 base and J by 2 bases, with 7 bases between the two germline ends. The CDR3 here is CATSDFTVNYGYTF. DNA for the CDR3: TGTGCCACCAGTGATTTTACAGTAAACTATGGCTACACCTTC.